Listed below are T cell receptor beta chains from one sample, sequenced in a study of blood T cell repertoires in COVID-19. TCRdb's table, derived via immunoSEQ multiplex PCR, lists solely in-frame clones and lacks some. This repertoire shows about 250,000 clones, about 85% found once; its top ten account for about 6.9%. The sequenced sample consisted of PBMCs or T cells enriched from blood (not recorded which). These receptors originate from a woman aged 50 to 60 who had been exposed to COVID-19. CDR3s include the opening cysteine and the closing phenylalanine or tryptophan. Clone size is shown for a subset of rows, as once, few, many or a class of expanded clone.

v_gene: TRBV30
abundance: once
CDR3aa: CAWSLGGLDEKLFF

v_gene: TRBV5-1
abundance: .
CDR3aa: CASSLDVGGEETQYF

v_gene: TRBV9
abundance: .
CDR3aa: CASSDWTSGGVDTQYF

v_gene: TRBV3-1/TRBV3-2
abundance: .
CDR3aa: CASGGGGISAGELFF

v_gene: TRBV12-3/TRBV12-4
abundance: .
CDR3aa: CASSLGQGGGYTF

v_gene: TRBV28
abundance: few
CDR3aa: CASSFRYEQYF

v_gene: TRBV5-1
abundance: .
CDR3aa: CASSGQVNTEAFF

v_gene: TRBV2
abundance: .
CDR3aa: CASSEEGSSTDTQYF

v_gene: TRBV18
abundance: .
CDR3aa: CASSLQRDGYTF

v_gene: TRBV7-9
abundance: .
CDR3aa: CASSPGIYEQYF

v_gene: TRBV11-3
abundance: .
CDR3aa: CASSFRSGDYEQYF

v_gene: TRBV19
abundance: once
CDR3aa: CASRTSWTGGRHTIYF

v_gene: TRBV11-3
abundance: .
CDR3aa: CASSPRDRGSINYGYTF

v_gene: TRBV28
abundance: .
CDR3aa: CASSLGQSYGYTF

v_gene: TRBV12-3/TRBV12-4
abundance: .
CDR3aa: CASKRSGVTEAFF

v_gene: TRBV14
abundance: .
CDR3aa: CASSQDWGDREAEQFF

v_gene: TRBV9
abundance: .
CDR3aa: CASAPESGGARETQYF

v_gene: TRBV6-2/TRBV6-3
abundance: once
CDR3aa: CASSYSITPLEPQHF

v_gene: TRBV12-3/TRBV12-4
abundance: once
CDR3aa: CASGKGNTDTQYF

v_gene: TRBV15
abundance: .
CDR3aa: CATSRDHRARETQYF

v_gene: TRBV7-9
abundance: .
CDR3aa: CASRSGQGNTIYF

v_gene: TRBV20-1
abundance: .
CDR3aa: CSASHPDSYTSTDTQYF

v_gene: TRBV6-5
abundance: .
CDR3aa: CATRTGVGNSPLHF

v_gene: TRBV18
abundance: .
CDR3aa: CASSASTGGQYEQYF

v_gene: TRBV4-3
abundance: .
CDR3aa: CASSPQQGEAYGYTF

v_gene: TRBV5-1
abundance: .
CDR3aa: CASSLGESRTDTQYF

v_gene: TRBV5-4
abundance: .
CDR3aa: CASSSPGQGAGANVLTF

v_gene: TRBV9
abundance: .
CDR3aa: CASSRVGDTEAFF

v_gene: TRBV19
abundance: .
CDR3aa: CASSIPVAISNQPQHF

v_gene: TRBV19
abundance: .
CDR3aa: CASSATRGGTGELFF

v_gene: TRBV5-4
abundance: .
CDR3aa: CASSPGLNYGYTF

v_gene: TRBV18
abundance: .
CDR3aa: CASSPYRVTSGDGEQYF

v_gene: TRBV5-4
abundance: .
CDR3aa: CASSLPGPETQYF

v_gene: TRBV7-8
abundance: .
CDR3aa: CASSLDSMKFF

v_gene: TRBV10-3
abundance: few
CDR3aa: CAISEYQGDASPLHF

v_gene: TRBV5-1
abundance: .
CDR3aa: CASSSGLGNTIYF

v_gene: TRBV14
abundance: .
CDR3aa: CASSQEVLARLYF

v_gene: TRBV24-1
abundance: .
CDR3aa: CATSDAGNTGELFF

v_gene: TRBV12-3/TRBV12-4
abundance: .
CDR3aa: CAARRQGNTEAFF

v_gene: TRBV6-5
abundance: .
CDR3aa: CASSYKGGGAKDTQYF

v_gene: TRBV5-1
abundance: .
CDR3aa: CASSLSWRDTEAFF

v_gene: TRBV11-2
abundance: few
CDR3aa: CASSAESGTPYEQYF

v_gene: TRBV9
abundance: .
CDR3aa: CASSVGGLPTETQYF

v_gene: TRBV29-1
abundance: once
CDR3aa: CSAGTGKGEQFF

v_gene: TRBV27
abundance: .
CDR3aa: CASRGPFGGNEQFF

v_gene: TRBV19
abundance: .
CDR3aa: CASSWTGITEAFF

v_gene: TRBV11-1
abundance: .
CDR3aa: CASSSDRNTEAFF

v_gene: TRBV11-2
abundance: .
CDR3aa: CASSFGQFDTEAFF

v_gene: TRBV6-5
abundance: .
CDR3aa: CASSPTGYEQYF

v_gene: TRBV19
abundance: .
CDR3aa: CASSRWTGGKWDTEAFF

v_gene: TRBV27
abundance: .
CDR3aa: CASRPLGGRDTQYF

v_gene: TRBV3-1/TRBV3-2
abundance: .
CDR3aa: CASSQDQGGTQYF

v_gene: TRBV3-1/TRBV3-2
abundance: .
CDR3aa: CASSLRQGVGLNTEAFF

v_gene: TRBV29-1
abundance: few
CDR3aa: CSVAAGHYEQYF

v_gene: TRBV7-8
abundance: .
CDR3aa: CASSLGGMSEKLFF

v_gene: TRBV6-5
abundance: .
CDR3aa: CASSSVPGQGRELFF

v_gene: TRBV30
abundance: .
CDR3aa: CASDRGWNTEAFF

v_gene: TRBV7-9
abundance: few
CDR3aa: CASSLARADYGYTF

v_gene: TRBV18
abundance: few
CDR3aa: CASSPRLAGGPLNEQFF

v_gene: TRBV18
abundance: .
CDR3aa: CASSRSRTGGHEQYF